This TCR beta chain emerged from a study of identical twins. Ten or more counts support this clonotype. Using its own MiXCR run on the 5' RACE reads, TCRdb lists one record per CDR3 protein. The data hold 1,800,000 or so distinct CDR3 sequences, with roughly 35% observed a single time. The clonotype was recovered from a newborn girl in good health. Sequencing was done on a sample of cord blood.

CDR3 sequence reads: CASSKAGVETQYF. The CDR3 bases are TGTGCCAGCAGTAAAGCCGGTGTAGAGACCCAGTACTTC. This chain connects TRBV6-6 to TRBJ2-5; D gene ambiguous. This CDR3 has 13 residues. V gave up 5 bases and J gave up 4 bases, with 11 bases separating them. Germline values: CDR1 MNHNY, CDR2 SVGAGI (reference sequence).